The 31 T cell receptor beta chains presented below share a single source sample, sequenced in a study of blood T cell repertoires in COVID-19. TCRdb's table, derived via immunoSEQ multiplex PCR, lists solely in-frame clones and lacks some. Of about 190,000 clones in the sample, around 80% were seen once. Sequencing used peripheral blood. The receptors were sampled from a woman aged 50 to 65 with acute or convalescent COVID-19.

The rearrangement uses TRBV11-2 and TRBJ1-1; D ambiguous. In germline, CDR1 is SGHAT, CDR2 FQNNGV. V was pared by 3 bases and J by 11 bases, with 10 bases between. The CDR3 covers 11 residues. In DNA form, the CDR3 reads TGTGCCAGCAGCTTTTCAGAGGAGGCTTTCTTT. Encoded protein: CASSFSEEAFF.

This chain connects TRBV9 to TRBJ2-7; the match to TRBD2 covers 9 bases. This CDR3 is built from 17 residues. V dropped 7 bases and J dropped 2; count of bases not matched to a gene: 16. CDR1 is SGDLS, CDR2 YYNGEE, per germline. As DNA, the CDR3 is TGTGCCAGCCGCGGGGAGGGGGGGACTAGCAGTCCCTACGAGCAGTACTTC. This translates into CASRGEGGTSSPYEQYF.

This clone was seen only once. CDR3 loop: CASSPQGSNQPQHF. The DNA for the CDR3 is TGTGCCAGCAGTCCACAGGGGAGCAATCAGCCCCAGCATTTT. The V and J genes are TRBV6-5 and TRBJ1-5, with 7 bases lining up with TRBD1. The CDR3 consists of 14 residues. V gave up 5 bases and J gave up 1 base; unmatched junction bases: 2. In germline, CDR1 is MNHEY, CDR2 SVGAGI.

The chain carries TRBV27 and TRBJ1-1; 12 bases are a match to TRBD1. The CDR3 extends over 15 amino acids. The germline V gene has CDR1 MNHEY and CDR2 SMNVEV (reference sequence). Trimming took 5 bases from V and 1 from J; bases not matched to a gene: 2. The CDR3 bases are TGTGCCAGCAGTGGGACAGGGGGCTGGAACACTGAAGCTTTCTTT. It encodes CASSGTGGWNTEAFF.

The V gene is TRBV9, the J gene TRBJ2-6, with D tentatively TRBD1 (6 bases). The V gene's germline CDR1 is SGDLS and CDR2 YYNGEE. Between the trimmed V and J ends, which lost 0 bases and 1 base, there was a span of 14 bases. This CDR3 has 18 residues. The CDR3 nucleotides read TGTGCCAGCAGCGTAGAGCCCTTAGACAGGTCTGGGGCCAACGTCCTGACTTTC. Protein sequence: CASSVEPLDRSGANVLTF.

V and J are TRBV30 and TRBJ2-1; 9 nucleotides match TRBD1. Germline lookup yields CDR1 GTSNPN and CDR2 SVGIG (reference sequence). This CDR3 contains 14 residues. Losses at the gene ends were 4 bases for V and 7 bases for J; bases not matched to a gene: 8. The CDR3 sequence is CAWTTGGRGNEQFF. The DNA for the CDR3 is TGTGCCTGGACGACAGGGGGTAGAGGGAATGAGCAGTTCTTC.

A note on this clone: A junction boundary mismatches the germline segment, possibly from a read error. The rearrangement links TRBV19 to TRBJ1-5; D possibly corresponds to TRBD1 (6 bases). CDR3 size: 11 residues. Germline CDR1 and CDR2: LNHDA and SQIVND (reference sequence). The CDR3 DNA follows: TGTGCCAGTAGCGATACAGGGTCTAGGAATTTT. Protein product: CASSDTGSRNF. Full variable domain (missing parts from reference TRBV19 and TRBJ1-5): DGGITQSPKYLFRKEGQNVTLSCEQNLNHDAMYWYRQDPGQGLRLIYYSQIVNDFQKGDIAEGYSVSREKKESFPLTVTSAQKNPTAFYLCASSDTGSRNFGDGTRLSIL.

This chain connects TRBV29-1 to TRBJ2-2; TRBD1 might be the D (5 bases). The CDR3 consists of 14 residues. V shed 5 bases and J shed 4 bases, with 14 bases lying between them. Germline V gene sequence: CDR1 SQVTM, CDR2 ANQGSEA. The CDR3 region has the DNA TGCAGCGTTTCGGACCAGGGTTCCACCGGGGAGCTGTTTTTT. Translating gives CSVSDQGSTGELFF.

The chain uses TRBV11-2 and TRBJ1-6, with D possibly being TRBD1 (6 bases). The germline CDR1 and CDR2 sequences are SGHAT and FQNNGV. There are 17 residues in the CDR3. Trimming cost V 1 base and J 5 bases, with 15 bases left between them. The CDR3 nucleotides read TGTGCCAGCAGCTTAGTAGGGCAGGGGACTAATAATTCACCCCTCCACTTT. This sequence encodes CASSLVGQGTNNSPLHF.

This clone was recorded once. This rearrangement joins TRBV7-2 to TRBJ2-3, with D perhaps matching TRBD1 (6 bases). Trimming removed 4 bases at V and 11 bases at J, with 22 bases between. Per germline, CDR1 SGHTA and CDR2 FQGNSA. There are 15 residues in the CDR3. The CDR3 loop reads CASSSGDPTIIEQYF. The CDR3 DNA follows: TGTGCCAGCAGCTCAGGGGACCCGACCATTATCGAGCAGTATTTT.

The V and J genes are TRBV28 and TRBJ1-5, with D tentatively TRBD1 (5 bases). The germline V and J ends were trimmed by 7 bases and 5 bases, with 12 bases remaining between them. This CDR3 spans 13 amino acids. The V gene's germline CDR1 is MDHEN and CDR2 SYDVKM. The CDR3 protein is CASTLGGYQPQHF. In nucleotides, the CDR3 is TGTGCCAGCACCTTGGGGGGGTATCAGCCCCAGCATTTT.

J is TRBJ2-7 and V is TRBV11-3; D gene ambiguous. Germline loops: CDR1 SGHNT, CDR2 YENEEA. V gave up 7 bases and J gave up 3 bases, with 10 bases separating them. The CDR3 runs 12 residues. The CDR3 nucleotides are TGTGCCAGCACCCTGACTGACTACGAGCAGTACTTC. Translating gives CASTLTDYEQYF.

The CDR3 is CASSTRRVNTGELFF. DNA of the CDR3: TGTGCCAGCAGCACCCGGAGGGTTAACACCGGGGAGCTGTTTTTT. The rearrangement links TRBV5-5 to TRBJ2-2; perhaps TRBD2 as D (6 bases). V lost 4 bases to trimming and J lost 2 bases, with 12 bases between them. The CDR3 is 15 residues long. Germline V gene sequence: CDR1 SGHKS, CDR2 YYEKEE (reference sequence).

The V and J genes are TRBV28 and TRBJ2-4, with a tentative D call TRBD1 (6 bases). The germline gives CDR1 MDHEN, CDR2 SYDVKM. CDR3 length: 15 amino acids. Between the trimmed V and J ends, which lost 6 bases and 4 bases, there was a span of 16 bases. The CDR3 sequence: CASSLPPGQKNIQYF. Written as DNA, the CDR3 is TGTGCCAGCAGCCTACCGCCCGGACAGAAAAACATTCAGTACTTC.

The chain is built from TRBV6-6 and TRBJ1-6, with 9 bases fitting TRBD1. Germline V gene sequence: CDR1 MNHNY, CDR2 SVGAGI (reference sequence). CDR3 length: 18 amino acids. J lost 2 bases, V lost 5 bases, and 10 bases had no gene match. CDR3 loop: CASSQTGTGTPYNSPLHF. The CDR3, as DNA: TGTGCCAGCAGTCAAACCGGGACAGGGACCCCCTATAATTCACCCCTCCACTTT.

This clone was detected once. The rearrangement uses TRBV10-3 and TRBJ2-3; D is perhaps TRBD1 (5 bases). Per germline, CDR1 ENHRY and CDR2 SYGVKD. Trimming cost V 4 bases and J 1 base, with 15 bases left between them. This CDR3 is 16 amino acids long. CDR3 residues: CAISGGRVGGTDTQYF. CDR3 DNA sequence: TGTGCCATCAGTGGAGGCAGGGTCGGAGGCACAGATACGCAGTATTTT.

The chain employs TRBV7-2 and TRBJ1-5, with a weak D call TRBD1 (6 bases). The CDR3 spans 15 residues. Trimming took 0 bases from V and 2 from J, leaving 8 bases between them. Germline assignment: CDR1 SGHTA and CDR2 FQGNSA. The CDR3 loop is CASSLANRGNQPQHF. CDR3 nucleotides: TGTGCCAGCAGCTTAGCTAACAGGGGCAATCAGCCCCAGCATTTT.

V gene TRBV6-5 combines with J gene TRBJ2-7; D is ambiguous. V was trimmed by 5 bases and J by 0 bases, leaving 11 bases between them. This CDR3 is 14 amino acids long. From germline, CDR1 is MNHEY and CDR2 SVGAGI. In nucleotides, the CDR3 is TGTGCCAGCAGTACGCCTAGTGGCTCCTACGAGCAGTACTTC. Amino acid sequence: CASSTPSGSYEQYF.

This clone was counted a few times. This sequence joins TRBV5-5 and TRBJ2-7, with 8 bases that match TRBD1. J lost 6 bases, V lost 4 bases, and 12 bases had no gene match. Germline CDR1 SGHKS, CDR2 YYEKEE (reference sequence). The CDR3 totals 15 residues. The chain's CDR3 is CASSPQTGVTSEQYF. In DNA form, the CDR3 reads TGTGCCAGCAGCCCGCAGACAGGGGTAACATCCGAGCAGTACTTC.

The V and J genes are TRBV6-5 and TRBJ1-3; D might be TRBD1 (5 bases). V shed 6 bases and J shed 6 bases, with 12 bases lying between them. The CDR3 has 13 residues. The germline gives CDR1 MNHEY, CDR2 SVGAGI. The CDR3 DNA reads TGTGCCAGCAGGCGGGGACTGGAAAACACCATATATTTT. It translates to CASRRGLENTIYF.

This clone was recorded a few times. This chain links TRBV11-3 with TRBJ2-1; TRBD2 matches 8 bases. V shed 1 base, J shed 8 bases, and the junction held 13 bases outside the gene matches. Germline V gene lookup returns CDR1 SGHNT and CDR2 YENEEA. The CDR3 sequence is 17 residues long. The CDR3 nucleotides are TGTGCCAGCAGCTTAGCCCGGGGGGCGGGGGGTTTGGATGAGCAGTTCTTC. Translating gives CASSLARGAGGLDEQFF.

This clone was counted a single time. The chain has TRBV6-6 and TRBJ1-1; 7 bases map to TRBD1. V was pared by 2 bases and J by 10 bases, with 4 bases of the junction left unmatched. CDR1 is MNHNY and CDR2 is SVGAGI in the germline V gene (reference sequence). The CDR3 length is 12 residues. CDR3 residues: CASSYEGQRAFF. The CDR3 DNA sequence: TGTGCCAGCAGTTACGAGGGACAGCGAGCTTTCTTT.

This rearrangement joins TRBV12-3 or TRBV12-4 to TRBJ2-7; 9 bases line up with TRBD1. With 3 bases clipped from V and 6 bases from J, the junction kept 3 bases outside the gene matches. CDR3 length equals 13 residues. CDR3 DNA: TGTGCCAGCAGTTTGGGACAGGGCACCGAGCAGTACTTC. Translated, it gives CASSLGQGTEQYF.

Many counts were recorded for this clone. V gene TRBV19 combines with J gene TRBJ2-5, with D perhaps matching TRBD2 (5 bases). CDR3 size: 15 residues. Trimming removed 2 bases from V and 5 bases from J, with 15 bases in between. The V gene's germline CDR1 is LNHDA and CDR2 SQIVND (reference sequence). The CDR3 spells CASSISYGRMETQYF. DNA for the CDR3: TGTGCCAGTAGTATATCGTATGGGAGAATGGAGACCCAGTACTTC.

The gene calls are TRBV27 and TRBJ2-7, with TRBD2 matching over 8 bases. V trimming: 5 bases; J trimming: 3 bases; junction bases outside the gene matches: 6. CDR1 and CDR2 (germline): MNHEY, SMNVEV (reference sequence). CDR3 size: 14 residues. CDR3 coding DNA: TGTGCCAGCAGTCGTTTAGCGGGGCTCTACGAGCAGTACTTC. Translation: CASSRLAGLYEQYF.

This clone appeared a single time. J is TRBJ2-3 and V is TRBV19; 8 nucleotides agree with TRBD1. J gave up 1 base and V 6 bases, and 0 bases lay outside the gene matches. The CDR3 loop spans 13 amino acids. The germline V gene encodes CDR1 LNHDA and CDR2 SQIVND (reference sequence). In DNA, the CDR3 is TGTGCCAGTAGGACAGGGGGCACAGATACGCAGTATTTT. Encoded protein: CASRTGGTDTQYF.

The count of this clone is one. The genes are TRBV5-1 and TRBJ2-7; TRBD2 might be the D (6 bases). This CDR3 region has 14 residues. V gave up 0 bases and J gave up 5 bases, with 12 bases separating them. The germline CDR1 and CDR2 sequences are SGHRS and YFSETQ. The CDR3 coding sequence is TGCGCCAGCAGCTTGGGATTGGGACTCCACGAGCAGTACTTC. It is translated as CASSLGLGLHEQYF.

This chain uses TRBV18 with TRBJ2-1; the match to TRBD1 covers 11 bases. Germline V gene sequence: CDR1 KGHSH, CDR2 LQKENI. The CDR3 covers 15 residues. V was pared by 3 bases and J by 7 bases, with 5 bases of the junction left unmatched. CDR3: CASSPGQGARNEQFF. The CDR3, as DNA: TGTGCCAGCTCACCCGGACAGGGGGCGAGGAATGAGCAGTTCTTC.

The chain couples TRBV18 to TRBJ1-1; 9 bases line up with TRBD1. The CDR3 loop spans 16 amino acids. Germline trimming cut 0 bases from V and 7 bases from J; bases unmatched to any gene: 9. The germline V gene encodes CDR1 KGHSH and CDR2 LQKENI. Here the CDR3 reads CASSPPRGTGSIEAFF. CDR3 bases: TGTGCCAGCTCACCACCACGGGGGACAGGGAGTATTGAAGCTTTCTTT.

The chain employs TRBV10-3 and TRBJ1-1; 7 bases are a match to TRBD1. V lost 7 bases to trimming and J lost 5 bases; unmatched junction nucleotides: 7. Germline V lookup: CDR1 ENHRY, CDR2 SYGVKD. The CDR3 sequence is 13 residues long. This CDR3 is CAITATGKTEAFF. The CDR3 nucleotides are TGTGCCATCACTGCGACAGGGAAGACTGAAGCTTTCTTT.

The chain employs TRBV7-2 and TRBJ2-1; 11 bases are a match to TRBD1. This CDR3 spans 16 amino acids. CDR1 and CDR2 (germline): SGHTA, FQGNSA. V was clipped by 4 bases and J by 5 bases; unmatched bases: 7. CDR3 sequence: CASSYAGTGGDNEQFF. CDR3 nucleotides: TGTGCCAGCAGCTACGCTGGGACAGGGGGGGACAATGAGCAGTTCTTC.